The 12 T cell receptor beta chains given below trace back to one sample, sequenced in a study of blood T cells in healthy people across ages. The second PCR ran roughly 7 to 12 cycles with a sample-barcoded 5' primer and J-beta primers. TCRdb re-analysed the 5' RACE reads in MiXCR, keeping a single row per CDR3 protein. The sample lists hundreds of thousands of distinct CDR3 sequences, 45% to 70% occurring once. The sample consisted of blood. These receptors were obtained from a man between 40 and 49 years old in good health.

J is TRBJ2-3 and V is TRBV6-2 or TRBV6-3; weak D call: TRBD2 (5 bases). The CDR3 covers 16 residues. Trimming pared 6 bases from V and 2 bases from J, leaving 18 bases between. Germline V gene data show CDR1 as MNHEY and CDR2 as SVGEGT. This CDR3 is CASRPAEAGYTDTQYF. Written as DNA, the CDR3 is TGTGCCAGCAGACCAGCGGAGGCGGGTTACACAGATACGCAGTATTTT.

This chain uses TRBV4-2 with TRBJ2-5; 15 bases line up with TRBD2. Germline values: CDR1 LGHNA, CDR2 YNFKEQ. V trimming: 0 bases; J trimming: 2 bases; junction bases outside the gene matches: 13. The CDR3 runs to 21 residues. CDR3 nucleotide sequence: TGTGCCAGCAGCCAAGATCCCTCCGGGACTAGCGGGGGGTGGTGGCAAGAGACCCAGTACTTC. Its protein is CASSQDPSGTSGGWWQETQYF.

The genes are TRBV7-2 and TRBJ2-7, with D perhaps TRBD1 (6 bases). The germline CDR1 and CDR2 sequences are SGHTA and FQGNSA. V was shortened by 1 base and J by 2 bases, with 12 bases between the two germline ends. The CDR3 totals 15 residues. The CDR3 here is CASSLVGNRAYEQYF. Here the CDR3 DNA reads TGTGCCAGCAGCTTAGTGGGAAACAGGGCCTACGAGCAGTACTTC.

The V call is TRBV6-2 or TRBV6-3, the J call TRBJ2-7, with 10 bases aligning to TRBD1. TRBJ2-5 explains the end of the DNA better; the J call may be wrong. Per the germline V gene, CDR1 is MNHEY and CDR2 is SVGEGT. The CDR3 loop spans 15 amino acids. CDR3 region: CASSTGTGVLKTQYF. In DNA form, the CDR3 reads TGTGCCAGCAGTACCGGGACAGGGGTTCTAAAGACCCAGTACTTC.

This rearrangement joins TRBV9 to TRBJ2-1, with D tentatively TRBD1 (6 bases). The CDR3 covers 16 residues. Trimming shortened V by 0 bases and J by 8 bases, and 18 bases separated the two germline ends. Germline V gene sequence: CDR1 SGDLS, CDR2 YYNGEE. CDR3 residues: CASSVGSGELVDEQFF. CDR3 nucleotides: TGTGCCAGCAGCGTAGGCTCAGGGGAGCTCGTTGATGAGCAGTTCTTC. The full variable domain, its missing parts supplied by reference TRBV9 and TRBJ2-1, is DSGVTQTPKHLITATGQRVTLRCSPRSGDLSVYWYQQSLDQGLQFLIQYYNGEERAKGNILERFSAQQFPDLHSELNLSSLELGDSALYFCASSVGSGELVDEQFFGPGTRLTVL.

The V and J genes are TRBV7-9 and TRBJ1-4; D remains ambiguous. The V gene's germline CDR1 is SEHNR and CDR2 FQNEAQ (reference sequence). V lost 2 bases and J lost 1, with 5 bases in between. The CDR3 length is 14 residues. The CDR3 protein is CASSLRETNEKLFF. CDR3 in DNA: TGTGCCAGCAGCTTACGGGAAACTAATGAAAAACTGTTTTTT.

This sequence joins TRBV11-2 and TRBJ2-5, with D perhaps matching TRBD2 (6 bases). Germline loops: CDR1 SGHAT, CDR2 FQNNGV. With 2 bases removed from V and 2 bases from J, the gap between germline ends came to 12 bases. The CDR3 has 15 residues. The CDR3 loop reads CASSLMAGLQETQYF. DNA of the CDR3: TGTGCCAGCAGCTTAATGGCGGGACTTCAAGAGACCCAGTACTTC.

This clonotype was seen a single time. The chain joins TRBV6-5 to TRBJ2-4, with D possibly being TRBD1 (6 bases). This CDR3 is built from 13 residues. Per germline, CDR1 MNHEY and CDR2 SVGAGI. Trimming pared 2 bases from V and 15 bases from J, leaving 17 bases between. CDR3 sequence (DNA): TGTGCCAGCAGTTACACAGCTTACGGGACAATGTACTTC. This codes for CASSYTAYGTMYF.

This clonotype was counted once. The chain recombines TRBV7-2 with TRBJ2-7, with 8 bases aligning to TRBD2. The J call may be wrong; the DNA end is better matched by TRBJ2-5. Germline V gene sequence: CDR1 SGHTA, CDR2 FQGNSA. This CDR3 has 18 amino acids. The chain's CDR3 is CASSPPQASGRDGETQYF. The CDR3 DNA follows: TGTGCCAGCAGTCCTCCCCAGGCCAGCGGGAGAGATGGGGAGACCCAGTACTTC.

CDR3 residues: CASSQRVFGTGSYEQYF. Written as DNA, the CDR3 is TGTGCCAGCAGCCAGAGAGTTTTCGGGACAGGGTCCTACGAGCAGTACTTC. The chain carries TRBV3-1 and TRBJ2-7, with 9 bases aligning to TRBD1. CDR1 LGHDT and CDR2 YNNKEL come from the germline V gene (reference sequence). J was trimmed by 1 base and V by 3 bases; bases with no gene match: 10. CDR3 size: 17 residues.

This clonotype has just a few counts. This rearrangement joins TRBV13 to TRBJ1-6; tentatively, D is TRBD1 (6 bases). CDR3 length: 14 amino acids. Germline V gives CDR1 PRHDT, CDR2 FYEKMQ (reference sequence). V lost 4 bases and J lost 14, with 18 bases in between. The CDR3: CASSSGTRSIALHF. The CDR3, as DNA: TGTGCCAGCAGCTCAGGGACAAGAAGTATCGCCCTCCACTTT.

J is TRBJ1-6 and V is TRBV28; TRBD1 is a possible D gene (5 bases). Germline V lookup: CDR1 MDHEN, CDR2 SYDVKM. V was pared by 7 bases and J by 7 bases, with 23 bases between. The CDR3 spans 17 residues. CDR3 sequence (DNA): TGTGCCAGCAACACCCTAGAGTTACATAGGACAAATTCACCCCTCCACTTT. Protein: CASNTLELHRTNSPLHF.